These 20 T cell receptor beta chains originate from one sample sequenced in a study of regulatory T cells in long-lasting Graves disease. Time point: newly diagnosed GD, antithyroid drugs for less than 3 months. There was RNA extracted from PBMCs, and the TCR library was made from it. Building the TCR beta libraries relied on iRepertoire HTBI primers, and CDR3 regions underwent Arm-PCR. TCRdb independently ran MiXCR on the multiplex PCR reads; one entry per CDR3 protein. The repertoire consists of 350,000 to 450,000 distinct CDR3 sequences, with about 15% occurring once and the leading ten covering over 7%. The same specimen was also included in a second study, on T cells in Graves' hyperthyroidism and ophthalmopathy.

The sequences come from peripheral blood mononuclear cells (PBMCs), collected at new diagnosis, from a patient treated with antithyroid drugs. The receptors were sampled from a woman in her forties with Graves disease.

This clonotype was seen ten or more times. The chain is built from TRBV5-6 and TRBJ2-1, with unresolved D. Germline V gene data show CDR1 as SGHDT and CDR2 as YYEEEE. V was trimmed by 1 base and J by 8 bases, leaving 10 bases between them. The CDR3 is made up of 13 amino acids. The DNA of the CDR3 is TGTGCCAGCAGCTTGCTGGCGACTCATGAGCAGTTCTTC. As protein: CASSLLATHEQFF.

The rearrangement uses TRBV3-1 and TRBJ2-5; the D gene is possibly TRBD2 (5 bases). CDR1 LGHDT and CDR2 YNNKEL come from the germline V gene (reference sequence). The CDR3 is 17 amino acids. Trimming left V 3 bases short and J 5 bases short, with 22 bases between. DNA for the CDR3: TGTGCCAGCAGCCATAGTTCGAGCGGCTCTAGAGGGGAGACCCAGTACTTC. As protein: CASSHSSSGSRGETQYF.

CDR3 sequence (DNA): TGTGCCAGCAGCCAAAGAACGACCGGACAGGGGCTGGGCACAGATACGCAGTATTTT. This gives the protein CASSQRTTGQGLGTDTQYF. The genes are TRBV3-1 and TRBJ2-3; 9 positions match TRBD1. The CDR3 covers 19 residues. Losses at the gene ends were 2 bases for V and 1 base for J; bases not matched to a gene: 13. From germline, CDR1 is LGHDT and CDR2 YNNKEL (reference sequence).

The CDR3: CASNPGGRLAKGTQYF. The DNA for the CDR3 is TGTGCCAGCAATCCAGGGGGGCGGCTAGCGAAAGGGACCCAGTACTTC. The chain joins TRBV2 to TRBJ2-5, with TRBD1 as a possible D gene (7 bases). The CDR3 is 16 residues long. Germline CDR1 SNHLY, CDR2 FYNNEI. V was pared by 7 bases and J by 7 bases, with 25 bases between. The full variable domain, with the rest looked up from reference TRBV2 and TRBJ2-5, is EPEVTQTPSHQVTQMGQEVILRCVPISNHLYFYWYRQILGQKVEFLVSFYNNEISEKSEIFDDQFSVERPDGSNFTLKIRSTKLEDSAMYFCASNPGGRLAKGTQYFGPGTRLLVL.

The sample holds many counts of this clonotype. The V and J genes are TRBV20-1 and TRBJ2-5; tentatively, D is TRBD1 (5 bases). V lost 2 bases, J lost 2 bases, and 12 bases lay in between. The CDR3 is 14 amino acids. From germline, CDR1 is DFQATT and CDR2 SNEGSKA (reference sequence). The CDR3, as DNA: TGCAGTGCTAGATTAGACAGAATACAAGAGACCCAGTACTTC. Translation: CSARLDRIQETQYF.

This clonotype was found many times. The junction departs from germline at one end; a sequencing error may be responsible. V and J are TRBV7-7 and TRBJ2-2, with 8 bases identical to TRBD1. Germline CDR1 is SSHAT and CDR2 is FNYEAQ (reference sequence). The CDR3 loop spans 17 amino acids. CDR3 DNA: TGTGCTAGCAGCTCGTCACTCGTCACAGGGGGCACCGGGGAGCTGTTTTTT. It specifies CASSSSLVTGGTGELFF.

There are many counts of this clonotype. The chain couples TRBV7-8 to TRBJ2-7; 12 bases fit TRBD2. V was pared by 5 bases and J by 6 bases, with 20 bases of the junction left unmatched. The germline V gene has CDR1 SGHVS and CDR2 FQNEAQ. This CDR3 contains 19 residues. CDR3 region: CASSLPGAGLAGSFCEQYF. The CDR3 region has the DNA TGTGCCAGCAGCCTACCGGGGGCTGGACTAGCGGGATCTTTTTGCGAGCAGTACTTC.

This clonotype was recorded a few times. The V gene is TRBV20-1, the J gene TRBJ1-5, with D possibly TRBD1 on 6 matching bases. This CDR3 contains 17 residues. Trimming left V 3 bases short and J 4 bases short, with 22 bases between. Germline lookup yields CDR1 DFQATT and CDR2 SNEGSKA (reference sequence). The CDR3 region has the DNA TGCAGTGCTAGTTTGTCGACAGGCCTCCCGAATAATCAGCCCCAGCATTTT. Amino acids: CSASLSTGLPNNQPQHF.

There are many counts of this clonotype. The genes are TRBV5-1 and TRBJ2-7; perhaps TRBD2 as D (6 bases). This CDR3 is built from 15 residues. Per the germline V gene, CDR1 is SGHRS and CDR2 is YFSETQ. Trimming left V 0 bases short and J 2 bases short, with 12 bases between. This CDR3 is CASSLDPGVAYEQYF. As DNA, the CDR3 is TGCGCCAGCAGCTTGGACCCGGGGGTTGCCTACGAGCAGTACTTC.

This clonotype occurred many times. CDR3 coding DNA: TGTGCCAGCAGTACTGGGGACAGTACGCATCAGCCCCAGCATTTT. It encodes CASSTGDSTHQPQHF. This chain uses TRBV6-1 with TRBJ1-5; TRBD1 matches at 7 bases. Germline CDR1 MNHNS, CDR2 SASEGT. CDR3 length: 15 amino acids. V lost 5 bases to trimming and J lost 5 bases; unmatched junction nucleotides: 9.

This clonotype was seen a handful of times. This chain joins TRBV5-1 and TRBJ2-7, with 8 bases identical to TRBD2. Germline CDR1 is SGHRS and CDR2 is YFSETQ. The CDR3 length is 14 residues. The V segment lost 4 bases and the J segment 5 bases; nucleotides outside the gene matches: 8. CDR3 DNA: TGCGCCAGCAGCCTTAGCGGGATCGTCGACGAGCAGTACTTC. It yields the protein CASSLSGIVDEQYF. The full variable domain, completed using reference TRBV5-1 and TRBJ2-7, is KAGVTQTPRYLIKTRGQQVTLSCSPISGHRSVSWYQQTPGQGLQFLFEYFSETQRNKGNFPGRFSGRQFSNSRSEMNVSTLELGDSALYLCASSLSGIVDEQYFGPGTRLTVT.

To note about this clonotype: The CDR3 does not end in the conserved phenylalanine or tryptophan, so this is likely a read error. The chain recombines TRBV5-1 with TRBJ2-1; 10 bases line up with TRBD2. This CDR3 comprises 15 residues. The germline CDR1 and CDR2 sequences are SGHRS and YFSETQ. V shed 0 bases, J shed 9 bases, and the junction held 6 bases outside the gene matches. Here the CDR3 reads CASSLEASGSGEQFL. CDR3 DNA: TGCGCCAGCAGCTTGGAGGCTAGCGGGAGTGGTGAGCAGTTCTTG.

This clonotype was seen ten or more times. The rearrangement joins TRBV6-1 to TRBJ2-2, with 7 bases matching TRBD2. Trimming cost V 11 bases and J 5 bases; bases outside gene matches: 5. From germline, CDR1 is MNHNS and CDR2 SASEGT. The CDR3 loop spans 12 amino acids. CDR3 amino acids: CAVGGWTGELFF. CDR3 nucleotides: TGTGCCGTGGGAGGGTGGACCGGGGAGCTGTTTTTT.

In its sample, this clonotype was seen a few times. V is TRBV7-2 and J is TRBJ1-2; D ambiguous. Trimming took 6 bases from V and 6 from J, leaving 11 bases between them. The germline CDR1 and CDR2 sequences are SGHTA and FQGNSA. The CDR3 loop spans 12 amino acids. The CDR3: CASSRRIDGYTF. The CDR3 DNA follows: TGTGCCAGCAGTCGACGGATCGATGGCTACACCTTC.

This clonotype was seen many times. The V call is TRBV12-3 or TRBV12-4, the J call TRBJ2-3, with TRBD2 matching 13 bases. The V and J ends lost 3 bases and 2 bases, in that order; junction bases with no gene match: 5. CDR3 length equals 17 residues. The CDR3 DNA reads TGTGCCAGCAGTTTTTCCGGGACTAGCGGGACCACAGATACGCAGTATTTT. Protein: CASSFSGTSGTTDTQYF.

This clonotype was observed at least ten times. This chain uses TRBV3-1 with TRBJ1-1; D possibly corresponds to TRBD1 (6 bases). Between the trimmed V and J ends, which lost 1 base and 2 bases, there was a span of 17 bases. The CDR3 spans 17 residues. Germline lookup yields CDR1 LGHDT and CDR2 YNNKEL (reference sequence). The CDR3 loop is CASSQAGGTLLNTEAFF. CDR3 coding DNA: TGTGCCAGCAGCCAAGCTGGGGGGACACTGTTAAACACTGAAGCTTTCTTT.

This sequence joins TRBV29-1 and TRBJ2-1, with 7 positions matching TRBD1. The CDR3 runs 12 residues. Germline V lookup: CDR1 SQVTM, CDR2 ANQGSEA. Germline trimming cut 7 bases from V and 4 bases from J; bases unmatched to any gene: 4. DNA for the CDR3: TGCAGCGGCGGACAGGAGTACAATGAGCAGTTCTTC. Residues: CSGGQEYNEQFF.

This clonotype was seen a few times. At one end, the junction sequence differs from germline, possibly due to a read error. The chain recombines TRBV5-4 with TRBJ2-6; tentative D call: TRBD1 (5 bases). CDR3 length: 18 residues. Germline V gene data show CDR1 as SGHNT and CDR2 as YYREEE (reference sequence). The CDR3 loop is CASSLTVEIGSGASVLTF. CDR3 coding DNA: TGTGCCAGCAGCTTGACTGTGGAGATCGGCTCTGGGGCCAGCGTCCTGACTTTC.

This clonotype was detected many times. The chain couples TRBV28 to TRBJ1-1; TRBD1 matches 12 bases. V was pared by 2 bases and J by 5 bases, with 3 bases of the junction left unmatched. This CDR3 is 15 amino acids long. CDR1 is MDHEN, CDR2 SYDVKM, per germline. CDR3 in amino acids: CASSLGTGGGTEAFF. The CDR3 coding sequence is TGTGCCAGCAGTTTAGGGACAGGGGGCGGAACTGAAGCTTTCTTT.

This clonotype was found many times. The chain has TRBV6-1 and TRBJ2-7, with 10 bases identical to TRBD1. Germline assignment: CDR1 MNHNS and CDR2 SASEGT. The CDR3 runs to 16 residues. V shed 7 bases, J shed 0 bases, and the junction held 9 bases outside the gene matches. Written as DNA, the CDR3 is TGTGCCAGCACCCGAAACGGACAGGGGGGCTCCTACGAGCAGTACTTC. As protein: CASTRNGQGGSYEQYF.